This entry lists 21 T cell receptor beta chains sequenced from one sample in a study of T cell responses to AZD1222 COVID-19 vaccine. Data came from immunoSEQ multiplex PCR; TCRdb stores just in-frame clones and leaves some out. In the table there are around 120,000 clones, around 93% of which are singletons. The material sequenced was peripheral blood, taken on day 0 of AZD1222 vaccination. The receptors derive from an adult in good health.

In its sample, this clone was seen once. The CDR3 region is CASPRRQGAYEQYF. CDR3 sequence (DNA): TGTGCCAGCCCACGGCGACAGGGGGCCTACGAGCAGTACTTC. The rearrangement joins TRBV5-8 to TRBJ2-7; 9 nucleotides agree with TRBD1. Germline V gives CDR1 SGHTS, CDR2 YDEGEE. This CDR3 has 14 amino acids. Trimming took 7 bases from V and 2 from J; bases not matched to a gene: 7.

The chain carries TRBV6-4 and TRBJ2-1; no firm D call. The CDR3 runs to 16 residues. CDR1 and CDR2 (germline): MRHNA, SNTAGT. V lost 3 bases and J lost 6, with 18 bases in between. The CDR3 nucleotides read TGTGCCAGCAGTGATAAAGGCAGGCGGTGGATCAATGAGCAGTTCTTC. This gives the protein CASSDKGRRWINEQFF.

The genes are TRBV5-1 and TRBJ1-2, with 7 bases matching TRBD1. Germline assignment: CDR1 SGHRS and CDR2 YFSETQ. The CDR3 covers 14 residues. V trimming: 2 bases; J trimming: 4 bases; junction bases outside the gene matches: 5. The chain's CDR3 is CASSFGDSLYGYTF. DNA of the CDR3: TGCGCCAGCAGCTTCGGGGACAGCCTCTATGGCTACACCTTC.

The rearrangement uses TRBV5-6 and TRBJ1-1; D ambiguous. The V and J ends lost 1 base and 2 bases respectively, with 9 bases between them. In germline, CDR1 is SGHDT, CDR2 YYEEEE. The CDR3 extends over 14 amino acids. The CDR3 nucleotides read TGTGCCAGCAGCTTGACCGTATACAACACTGAAGCTTTCTTT. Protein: CASSLTVYNTEAFF.

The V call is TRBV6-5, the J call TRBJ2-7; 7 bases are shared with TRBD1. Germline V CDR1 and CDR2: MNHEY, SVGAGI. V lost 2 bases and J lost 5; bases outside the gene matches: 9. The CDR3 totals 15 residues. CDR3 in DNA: TGTGCCAGCAGTTACCGAGACAGGGTTACCCACGAGCAGTACTTC. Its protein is CASSYRDRVTHEQYF.

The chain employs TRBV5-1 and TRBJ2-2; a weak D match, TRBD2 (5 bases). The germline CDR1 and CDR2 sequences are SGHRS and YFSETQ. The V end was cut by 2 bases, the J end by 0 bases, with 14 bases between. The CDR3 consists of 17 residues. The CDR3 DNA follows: TGCGCCAGCAGCTTCCCTCGCGGAGCGGCGAACACCGGGGAGCTGTTTTTT. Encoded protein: CASSFPRGAANTGELFF.

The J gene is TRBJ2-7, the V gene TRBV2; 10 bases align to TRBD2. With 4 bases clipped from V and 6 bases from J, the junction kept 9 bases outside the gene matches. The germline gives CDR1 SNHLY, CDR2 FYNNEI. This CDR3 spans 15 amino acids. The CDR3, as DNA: TGTGCCAGCAGTGGGGGGCAGCGGGAGGGCCTCGAGCAGTACTTC. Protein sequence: CASSGGQREGLEQYF.

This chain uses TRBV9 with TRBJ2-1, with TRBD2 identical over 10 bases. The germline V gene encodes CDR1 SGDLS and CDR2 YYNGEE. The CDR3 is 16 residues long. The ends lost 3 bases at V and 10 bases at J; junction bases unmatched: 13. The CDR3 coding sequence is TGTGCCAGCAGCGCTCCCATAGCGGGAGGATTGGAAGAGCAGTTCTTC. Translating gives CASSAPIAGGLEEQFF.

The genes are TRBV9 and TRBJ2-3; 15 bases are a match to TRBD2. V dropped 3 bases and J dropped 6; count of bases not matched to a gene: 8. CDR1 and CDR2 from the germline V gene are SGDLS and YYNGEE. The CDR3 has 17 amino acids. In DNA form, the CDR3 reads TGTGCCAGCAGCGCCCGGGGACTAGCGGGAGGTGGGGATACGCAGTATTTT. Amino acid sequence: CASSARGLAGGGDTQYF.

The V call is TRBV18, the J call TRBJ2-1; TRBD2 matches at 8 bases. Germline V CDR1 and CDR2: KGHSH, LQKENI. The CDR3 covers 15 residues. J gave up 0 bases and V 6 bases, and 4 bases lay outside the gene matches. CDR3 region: CASSPGGSSYNEQFF. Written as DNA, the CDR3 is TGTGCCAGCTCGCCGGGAGGGAGCTCCTACAATGAGCAGTTCTTC.

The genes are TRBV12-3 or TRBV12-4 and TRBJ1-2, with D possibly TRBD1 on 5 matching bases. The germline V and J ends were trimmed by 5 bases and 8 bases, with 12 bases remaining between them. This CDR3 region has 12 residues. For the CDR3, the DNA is TGTGCCAGCAGTCGCAGGGTTCGCGGCTACACCTTC. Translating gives CASSRRVRGYTF.

In DNA form, the CDR3 reads TGTGCCTCTCAGACGAGGGGGTTCTCTGGAAACACCATATATTTT. It translates to CASQTRGFSGNTIYF. The chain carries TRBV28 and TRBJ1-3; D may be TRBD1 (6 bases). V shed 11 bases and J shed 0 bases, with 17 bases lying between them. Germline V gives CDR1 MDHEN, CDR2 SYDVKM. This CDR3 has 15 residues.

CDR3 residues: CASSSKIRQGSNYGYTF. CDR3 nucleotide sequence: TGTGCCAGCAGCTCAAAAATACGACAGGGCAGCAACTATGGCTACACCTTC. The chain joins TRBV7-8 to TRBJ1-2; 7 bases fit TRBD1. The CDR3 contains 17 residues. V was clipped by 4 bases and J by 2 bases; unmatched bases: 13. Germline CDR1 reads SGHVS; CDR2 reads FQNEAQ. The full variable domain, in which reference TRBV7-8 and TRBJ1-2 provide the parts outside the CDR3, is GAGVSQSPRYKVAKRGQDVALRCDPISGHVSLFWYQQALGQGPEFLTYFQNEAQLDKSGLPSDRFFAERPEGSVSTLKIQRTQQEDSAVYLCASSSKIRQGSNYGYTFGSGTRLTVV.

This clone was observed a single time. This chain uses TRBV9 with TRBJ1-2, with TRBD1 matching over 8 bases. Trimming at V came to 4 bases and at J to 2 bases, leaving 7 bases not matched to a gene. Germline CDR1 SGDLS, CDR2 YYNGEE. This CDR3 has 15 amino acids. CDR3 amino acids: CASSIIGTGNYGYTF. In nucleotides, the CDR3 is TGTGCCAGCAGCATAATAGGGACAGGCAACTATGGCTACACCTTC.

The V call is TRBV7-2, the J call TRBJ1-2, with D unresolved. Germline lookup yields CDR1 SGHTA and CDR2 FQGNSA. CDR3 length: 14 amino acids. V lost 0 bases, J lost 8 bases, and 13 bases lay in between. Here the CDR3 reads CASSLASGSRGYTF. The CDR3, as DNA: TGTGCCAGCAGCTTAGCGAGCGGAAGCCGAGGCTACACCTTC.

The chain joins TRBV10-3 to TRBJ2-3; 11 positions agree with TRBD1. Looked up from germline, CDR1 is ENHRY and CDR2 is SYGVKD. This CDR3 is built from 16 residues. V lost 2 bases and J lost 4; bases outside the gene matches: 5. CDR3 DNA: TGTGCCATCAGTGAGGGACAGGGGGCCTTAGCAGATACGCAGTATTTT. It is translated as CAISEGQGALADTQYF.

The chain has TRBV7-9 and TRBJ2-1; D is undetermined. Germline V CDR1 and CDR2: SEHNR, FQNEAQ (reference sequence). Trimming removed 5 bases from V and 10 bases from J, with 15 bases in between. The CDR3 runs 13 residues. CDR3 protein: CASSQSYSEEQFF. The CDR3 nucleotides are TGTGCCAGCAGCCAAAGTTACTCGGAGGAGCAGTTCTTC.

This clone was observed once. DNA for the CDR3: TGTGCCAGCACAGACTCGGGGCGGGGTGAGCAGTTCTTC. Amino acid sequence: CASTDSGRGEQFF. The rearrangement joins TRBV27 to TRBJ2-1; D possibly corresponds to TRBD2 (6 bases). The germline gives CDR1 MNHEY, CDR2 SMNVEV (reference sequence). The CDR3 totals 13 residues. V was clipped by 7 bases and J by 9 bases, with 16 bases between them.

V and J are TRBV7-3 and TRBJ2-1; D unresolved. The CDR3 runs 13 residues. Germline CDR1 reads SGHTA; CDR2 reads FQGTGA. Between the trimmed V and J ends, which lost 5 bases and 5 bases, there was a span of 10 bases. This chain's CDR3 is CASSAWADNEQFF. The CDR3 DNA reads TGTGCCAGCAGCGCCTGGGCTGACAATGAGCAGTTCTTC.

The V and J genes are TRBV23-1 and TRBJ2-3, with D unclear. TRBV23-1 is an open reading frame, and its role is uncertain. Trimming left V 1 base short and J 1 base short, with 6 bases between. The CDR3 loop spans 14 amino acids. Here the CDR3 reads CASSQLIRTDTQYF. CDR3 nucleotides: TGCGCCAGCAGTCAATTGATACGCACAGATACGCAGTATTTT.

For the CDR3, the DNA is TGCGCCAGCAGCTTGCAGGACACCGGGGAGCTGTTTTTT. Encoded protein: CASSLQDTGELFF. This chain joins TRBV5-1 and TRBJ2-2; D is uncertain. This CDR3 spans 13 amino acids. Trimming took off 1 base at V and 3 bases at J, with 4 bases between the two ends. In germline, CDR1 is SGHRS, CDR2 YFSETQ.